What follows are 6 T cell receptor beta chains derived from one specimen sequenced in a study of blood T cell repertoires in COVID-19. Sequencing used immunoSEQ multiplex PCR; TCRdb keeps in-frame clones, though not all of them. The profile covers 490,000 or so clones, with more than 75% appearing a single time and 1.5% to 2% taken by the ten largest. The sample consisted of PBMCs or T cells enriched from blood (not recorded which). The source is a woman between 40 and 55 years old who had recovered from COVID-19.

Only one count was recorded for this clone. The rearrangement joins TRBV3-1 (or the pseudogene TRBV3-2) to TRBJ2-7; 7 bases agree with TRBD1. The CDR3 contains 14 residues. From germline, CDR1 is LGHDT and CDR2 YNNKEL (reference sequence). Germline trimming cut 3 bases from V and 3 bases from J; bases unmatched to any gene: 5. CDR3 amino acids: CASSHRDRHYEQYF. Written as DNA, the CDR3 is TGTGCCAGCAGCCATCGGGACAGACACTACGAGCAGTACTTC.

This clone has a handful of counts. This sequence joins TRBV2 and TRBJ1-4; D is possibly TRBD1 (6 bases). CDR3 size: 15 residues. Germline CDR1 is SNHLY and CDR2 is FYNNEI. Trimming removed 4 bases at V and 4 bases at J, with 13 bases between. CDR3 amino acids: CASSVGGGYNEKLFF. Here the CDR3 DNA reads TGTGCCAGCAGTGTTGGGGGGGGCTATAATGAAAAACTGTTTTTT.

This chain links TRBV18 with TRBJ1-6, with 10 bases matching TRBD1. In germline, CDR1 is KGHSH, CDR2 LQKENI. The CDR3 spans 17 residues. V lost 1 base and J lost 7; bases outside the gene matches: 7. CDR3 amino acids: CASSPRRGDRGNSPLHF. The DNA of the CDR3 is TGTGCCAGCTCACCACGCCGGGGGGACAGGGGAAATTCACCCCTCCACTTT.

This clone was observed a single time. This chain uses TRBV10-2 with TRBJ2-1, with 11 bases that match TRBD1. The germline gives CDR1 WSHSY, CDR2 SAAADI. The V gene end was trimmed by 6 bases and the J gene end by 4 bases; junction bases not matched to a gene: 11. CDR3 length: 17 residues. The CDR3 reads CASRHAPGQGGYNEQFF. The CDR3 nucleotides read TGCGCCAGCAGACACGCACCGGGACAGGGGGGATACAATGAGCAGTTCTTC.

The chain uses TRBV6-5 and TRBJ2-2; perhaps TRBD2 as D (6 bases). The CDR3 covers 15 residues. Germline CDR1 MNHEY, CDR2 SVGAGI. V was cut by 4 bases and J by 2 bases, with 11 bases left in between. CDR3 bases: TGTGCCAGCAGTTTAGCGGAGATCAACACCGGGGAGCTGTTTTTT. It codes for CASSLAEINTGELFF.

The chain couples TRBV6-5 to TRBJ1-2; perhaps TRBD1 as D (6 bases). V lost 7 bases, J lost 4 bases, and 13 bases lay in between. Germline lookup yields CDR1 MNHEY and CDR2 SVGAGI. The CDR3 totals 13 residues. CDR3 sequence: CASITWTVYGYTF. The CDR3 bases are TGTGCCAGCATAACATGGACAGTCTATGGCTACACCTTC.